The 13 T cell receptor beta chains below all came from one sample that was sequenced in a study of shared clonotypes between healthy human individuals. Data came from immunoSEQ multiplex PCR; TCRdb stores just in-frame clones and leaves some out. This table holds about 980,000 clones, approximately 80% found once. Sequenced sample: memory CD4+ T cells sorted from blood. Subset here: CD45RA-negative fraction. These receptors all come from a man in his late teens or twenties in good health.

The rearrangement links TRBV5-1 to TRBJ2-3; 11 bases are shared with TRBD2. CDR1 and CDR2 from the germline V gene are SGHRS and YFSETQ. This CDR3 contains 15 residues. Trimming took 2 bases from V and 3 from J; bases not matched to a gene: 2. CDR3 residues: CASSFSGRGTDTQYF. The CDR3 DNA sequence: TGCGCCAGCAGCTTTAGCGGGAGGGGAACAGATACGCAGTATTTT. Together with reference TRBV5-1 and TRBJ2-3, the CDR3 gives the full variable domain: KAGVTQTPRYLIKTRGQQVTLSCSPISGHRSVSWYQQTPGQGLQFLFEYFSETQRNKGNFPGRFSGRQFSNSRSEMNVSTLELGDSALYLCASSFSGRGTDTQYFGPGTRLTVL.

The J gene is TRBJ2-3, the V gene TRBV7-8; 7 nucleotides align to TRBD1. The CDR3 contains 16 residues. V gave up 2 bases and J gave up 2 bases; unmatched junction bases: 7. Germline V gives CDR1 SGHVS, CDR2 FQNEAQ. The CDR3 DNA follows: TGTGCCAGCAGCTTATCGTGGGACAGAATCACAGATACGCAGTATTTT. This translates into CASSLSWDRITDTQYF.

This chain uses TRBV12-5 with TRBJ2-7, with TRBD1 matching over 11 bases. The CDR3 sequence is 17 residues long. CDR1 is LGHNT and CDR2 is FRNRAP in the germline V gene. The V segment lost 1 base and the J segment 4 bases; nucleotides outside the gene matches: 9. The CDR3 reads CASGLGLGQGASYEQYF. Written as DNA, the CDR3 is TGTGCTAGTGGTTTGGGACTCGGACAGGGGGCTTCGTACGAGCAGTACTTC.

This CDR3 reads CASSQDYTESYEQYF. CDR3 bases: TGTGCCAGCAGCCAAGATTACACAGAATCCTACGAGCAGTACTTC. The chain uses TRBV4-2 and TRBJ2-7, with unresolved D. The CDR3 covers 15 residues. Trimming took 0 bases from V and 1 from J, leaving 10 bases between them. Germline assignment: CDR1 LGHNA and CDR2 YNFKEQ.

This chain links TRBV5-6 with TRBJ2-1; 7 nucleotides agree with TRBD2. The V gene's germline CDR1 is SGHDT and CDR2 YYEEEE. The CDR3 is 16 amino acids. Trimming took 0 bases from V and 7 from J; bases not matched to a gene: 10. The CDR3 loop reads CASSLEGLSFGNEQFF. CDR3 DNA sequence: TGTGCCAGCAGCTTGGAGGGACTATCTTTTGGGAATGAGCAGTTCTTC.

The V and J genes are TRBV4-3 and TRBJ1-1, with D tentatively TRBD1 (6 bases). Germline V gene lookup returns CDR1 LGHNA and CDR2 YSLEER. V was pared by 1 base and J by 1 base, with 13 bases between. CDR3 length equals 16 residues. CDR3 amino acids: CASSQVRGIRNTEAFF. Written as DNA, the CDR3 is TGCGCCAGCAGCCAAGTGAGGGGGATAAGGAACACTGAAGCTTTCTTT.

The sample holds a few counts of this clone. The CDR3 bases are TGTGCCAGCAGTTCCCCCACAGCTACCAACTATGGCTACACCTTC. Encoded protein: CASSSPTATNYGYTF. This rearrangement joins TRBV6-6 to TRBJ1-2; D uncertain. Germline V lookup: CDR1 MNHNY, CDR2 SVGAGI (reference sequence). This CDR3 is built from 15 residues. V dropped 4 bases and J dropped 2 bases, with 14 bases sitting between them.

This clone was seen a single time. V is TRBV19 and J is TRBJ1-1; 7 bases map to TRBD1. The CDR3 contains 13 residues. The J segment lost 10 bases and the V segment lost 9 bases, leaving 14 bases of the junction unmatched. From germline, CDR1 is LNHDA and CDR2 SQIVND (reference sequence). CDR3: CASTDTGDLGAFF. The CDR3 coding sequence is TGTGCCAGCACCGATACAGGGGATCTGGGAGCTTTCTTT. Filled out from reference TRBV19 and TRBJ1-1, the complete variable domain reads DGGITQSPKYLFRKEGQNVTLSCEQNLNHDAMYWYRQDPGQGLRLIYYSQIVNDFQKGDIAEGYSVSREKKESFPLTVTSAQKNPTAFYLCASTDTGDLGAFFGQGTRLTVV.

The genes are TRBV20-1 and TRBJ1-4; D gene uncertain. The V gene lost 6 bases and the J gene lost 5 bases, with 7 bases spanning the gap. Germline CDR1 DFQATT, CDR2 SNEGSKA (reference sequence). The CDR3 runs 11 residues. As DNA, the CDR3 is TGCAGTGCAGAAAAGAATGAAAAACTGTTTTTT. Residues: CSAEKNEKLFF.

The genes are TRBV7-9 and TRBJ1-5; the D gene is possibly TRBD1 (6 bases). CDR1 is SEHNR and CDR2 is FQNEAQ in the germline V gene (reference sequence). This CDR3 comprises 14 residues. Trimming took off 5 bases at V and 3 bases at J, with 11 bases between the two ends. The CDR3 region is CASSPRDNNQPQHF. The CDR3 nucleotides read TGTGCCAGCAGCCCCCGGGACAACAATCAGCCCCAGCATTTT.

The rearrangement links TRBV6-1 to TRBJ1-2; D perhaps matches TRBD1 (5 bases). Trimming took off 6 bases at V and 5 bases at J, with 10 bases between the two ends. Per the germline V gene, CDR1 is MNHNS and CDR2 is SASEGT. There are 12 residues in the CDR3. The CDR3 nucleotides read TGTGCCAGCAGAGTGACAGAATATGGCTACACCTTC. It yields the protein CASRVTEYGYTF.

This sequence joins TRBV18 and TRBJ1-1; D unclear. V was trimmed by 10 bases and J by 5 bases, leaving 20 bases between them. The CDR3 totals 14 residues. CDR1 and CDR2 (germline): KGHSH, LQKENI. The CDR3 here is CATLAGVSDTEAFF. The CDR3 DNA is TGTGCCACCCTCGCCGGGGTATCTGATACTGAAGCTTTCTTT.

CDR3 residues: CASSTDMGTEAFF. For the CDR3, the DNA is TGTGCCAGCAGTACGGACATGGGCACTGAAGCTTTCTTT. The chain joins TRBV2 to TRBJ1-1; maybe TRBD1 (5 bases). Per germline, CDR1 SNHLY and CDR2 FYNNEI. Trimming pared 5 bases from V and 4 bases from J, leaving 11 bases between. This CDR3 comprises 13 residues.